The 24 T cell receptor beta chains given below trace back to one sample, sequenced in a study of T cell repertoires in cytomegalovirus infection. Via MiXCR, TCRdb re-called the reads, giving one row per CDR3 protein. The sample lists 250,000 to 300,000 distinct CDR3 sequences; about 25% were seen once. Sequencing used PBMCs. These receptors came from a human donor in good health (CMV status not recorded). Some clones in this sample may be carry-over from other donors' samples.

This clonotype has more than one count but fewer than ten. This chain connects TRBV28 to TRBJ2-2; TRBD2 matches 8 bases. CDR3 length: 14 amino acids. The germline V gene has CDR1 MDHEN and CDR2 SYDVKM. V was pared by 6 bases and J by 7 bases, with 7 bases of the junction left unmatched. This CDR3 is CASREGAGVGELFF. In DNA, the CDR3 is TGTGCCAGCAGGGAAGGAGCGGGAGTCGGGGAGCTGTTTTTT. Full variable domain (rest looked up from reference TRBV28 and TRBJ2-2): DVKVTQSSRYLVKRTGEKVFLECVQDMDHENMFWYRQDPGLGLRLIYFSYDVKMKEKGDIPEGYSVSREKKERFSLILESASTNQTSMYLCASREGAGVGELFFGEGSRLTVL.

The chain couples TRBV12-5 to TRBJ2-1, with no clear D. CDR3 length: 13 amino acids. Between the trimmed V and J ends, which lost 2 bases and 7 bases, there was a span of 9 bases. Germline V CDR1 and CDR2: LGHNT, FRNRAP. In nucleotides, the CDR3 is TGTGCTAGTGGTTTGAGGGCAGGAAATGAGCAGTTCTTC. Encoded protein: CASGLRAGNEQFF.

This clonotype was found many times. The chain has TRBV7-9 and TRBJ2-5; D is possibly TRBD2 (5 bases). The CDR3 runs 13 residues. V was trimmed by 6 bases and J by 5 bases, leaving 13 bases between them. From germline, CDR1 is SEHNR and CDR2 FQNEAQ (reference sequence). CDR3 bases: TGTGCCAGCAGTCCTGGAGGCGGGGAGACCCAGTACTTC. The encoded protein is CASSPGGGETQYF.

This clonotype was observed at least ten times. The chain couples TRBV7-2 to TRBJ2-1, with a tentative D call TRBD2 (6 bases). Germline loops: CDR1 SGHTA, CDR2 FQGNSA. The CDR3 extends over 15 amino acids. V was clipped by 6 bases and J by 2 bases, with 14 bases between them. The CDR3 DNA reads TGTGCCAGCAGGAACAGCGGCGGGACCTACAATGAGCAGTTCTTC. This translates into CASRNSGGTYNEQFF.

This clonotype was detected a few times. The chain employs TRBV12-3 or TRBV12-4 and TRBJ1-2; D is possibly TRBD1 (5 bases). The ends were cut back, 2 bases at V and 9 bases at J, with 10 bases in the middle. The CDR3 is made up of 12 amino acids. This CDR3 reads CASSLQGVSYTF. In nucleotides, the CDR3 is TGTGCCAGCAGTTTACAGGGTGTTAGCTACACCTTC.

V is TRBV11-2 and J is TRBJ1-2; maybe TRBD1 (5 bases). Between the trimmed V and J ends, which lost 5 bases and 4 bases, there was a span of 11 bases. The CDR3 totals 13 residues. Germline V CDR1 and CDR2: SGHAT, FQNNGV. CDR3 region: CASSMGLLYGYTF. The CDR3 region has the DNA TGTGCCAGCAGCATGGGACTCCTCTATGGCTACACCTTC. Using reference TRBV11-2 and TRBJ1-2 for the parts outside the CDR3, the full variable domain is EAGVAQSPRYKIIEKRQSVAFWCNPISGHATLYWYQQILGQGPKLLIQFQNNGVVDDSQLPKDRFSAERLKGVDSTLKIQPAKLEDSAVYLCASSMGLLYGYTFGSGTRLTVV.

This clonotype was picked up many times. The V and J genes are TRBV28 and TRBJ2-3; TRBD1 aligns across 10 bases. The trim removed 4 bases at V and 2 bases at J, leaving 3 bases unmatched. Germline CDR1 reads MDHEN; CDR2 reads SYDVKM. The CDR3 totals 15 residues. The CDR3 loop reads CASSSGTGATDTQYF. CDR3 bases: TGTGCCAGCAGTTCCGGGACAGGGGCCACAGATACGCAGTATTTT.

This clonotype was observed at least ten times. This chain's CDR3 is CASSYQSRGGLYEQYF. CDR3 nucleotide sequence: TGTGCCAGCAGTTACCAATCTCGCGGGGGATTGTACGAGCAGTACTTC. This chain uses TRBV28 with TRBJ2-7, with 7 bases matching TRBD2. CDR3 length: 16 amino acids. The junction had 13 bases not matched to a gene; V was cut back by 4 bases and J by 4 bases. Germline CDR1 reads MDHEN; CDR2 reads SYDVKM.

The CDR3 DNA reads TGCGCCAGCCACCATCCGGGACTAGGCGGGGGAGAGACCCAGTACTTC. It yields the protein CASHHPGLGGGETQYF. The chain has TRBV5-1 and TRBJ2-5; 8 positions match TRBD2. V was pared by 7 bases and J by 4 bases, with 15 bases of the junction left unmatched. Germline CDR1 is SGHRS and CDR2 is YFSETQ. This CDR3 is built from 16 residues.

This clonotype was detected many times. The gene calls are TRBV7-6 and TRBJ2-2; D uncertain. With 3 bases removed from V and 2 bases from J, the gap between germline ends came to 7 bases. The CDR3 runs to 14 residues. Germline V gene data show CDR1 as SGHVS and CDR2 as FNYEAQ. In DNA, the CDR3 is TGTGCCAGCAGCTTCGCAGGAAACACCGGGGAGCTGTTTTTT. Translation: CASSFAGNTGELFF.

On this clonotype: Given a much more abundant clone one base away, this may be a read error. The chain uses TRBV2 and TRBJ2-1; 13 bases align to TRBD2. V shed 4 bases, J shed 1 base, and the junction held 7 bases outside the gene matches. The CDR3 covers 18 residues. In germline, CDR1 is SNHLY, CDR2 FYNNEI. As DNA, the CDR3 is TGTGCCAGCAGTGTACTAGCGGGAGGGCCGAGATCCTACAATGAGCAGTTCTTC. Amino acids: CASSVLAGGPRSYNEQFF.

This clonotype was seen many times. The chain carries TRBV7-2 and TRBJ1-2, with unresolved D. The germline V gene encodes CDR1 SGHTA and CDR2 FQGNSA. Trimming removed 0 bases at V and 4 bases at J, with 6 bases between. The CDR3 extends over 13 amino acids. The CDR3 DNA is TGTGCCAGCAGCTTAGCAGGCAGCTATGGCTACACCTTC. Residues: CASSLAGSYGYTF. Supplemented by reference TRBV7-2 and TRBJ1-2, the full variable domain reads GAGVSQSPSNKVTEKGKDVELRCDPISGHTALYWYRQSLGQGLEFLIYFQGNSAPDKSGLPSDRFSAERTGGSVSTLTIQRTQQEDSAVYLCASSLAGSYGYTFGSGTRLTVV.

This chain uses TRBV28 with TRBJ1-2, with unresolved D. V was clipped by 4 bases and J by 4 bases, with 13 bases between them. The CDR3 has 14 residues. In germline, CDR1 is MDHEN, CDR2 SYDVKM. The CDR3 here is CASSYPQPPYGYTF. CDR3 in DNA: TGTGCCAGCAGTTACCCACAGCCCCCCTATGGCTACACCTTC.

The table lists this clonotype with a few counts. CDR3 loop: CASSFWSGGYNEQFF. CDR3 DNA sequence: TGTGCCAGCAGTTTCTGGAGCGGGGGTTACAATGAGCAGTTCTTC. The chain uses TRBV12-3 or TRBV12-4 and TRBJ2-1; 8 nucleotides match TRBD2. The V segment lost 3 bases and the J segment 4 bases; nucleotides outside the gene matches: 5. This CDR3 has 15 residues.

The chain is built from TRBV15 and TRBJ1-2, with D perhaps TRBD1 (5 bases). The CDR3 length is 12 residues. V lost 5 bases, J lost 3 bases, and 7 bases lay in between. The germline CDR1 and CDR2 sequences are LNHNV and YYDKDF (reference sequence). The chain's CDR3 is CATSVGHYGYTF. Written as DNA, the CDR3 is TGTGCCACCAGCGTGGGACACTATGGCTACACCTTC.

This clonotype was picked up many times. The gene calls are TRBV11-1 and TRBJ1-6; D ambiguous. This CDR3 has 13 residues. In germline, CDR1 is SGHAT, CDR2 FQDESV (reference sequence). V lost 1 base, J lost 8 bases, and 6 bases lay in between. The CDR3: CASSLEGHSPLHF. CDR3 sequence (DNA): TGTGCCAGCAGCTTAGAGGGCCATTCACCCCTCCACTTT.

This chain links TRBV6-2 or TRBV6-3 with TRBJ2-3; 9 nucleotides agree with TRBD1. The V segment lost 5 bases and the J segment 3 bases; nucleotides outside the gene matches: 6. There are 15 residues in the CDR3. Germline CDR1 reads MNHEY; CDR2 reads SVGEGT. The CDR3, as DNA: TGTGCCAGCAGTCCCCGGACAGGGGTAACAGATACGCAGTATTTT. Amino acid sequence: CASSPRTGVTDTQYF.

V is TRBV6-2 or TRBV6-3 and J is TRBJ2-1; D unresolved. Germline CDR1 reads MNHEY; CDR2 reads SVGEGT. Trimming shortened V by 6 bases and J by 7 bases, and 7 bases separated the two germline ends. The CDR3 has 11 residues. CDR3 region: CASRWTNEQFF. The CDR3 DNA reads TGTGCCAGCAGATGGACGAATGAGCAGTTCTTC.

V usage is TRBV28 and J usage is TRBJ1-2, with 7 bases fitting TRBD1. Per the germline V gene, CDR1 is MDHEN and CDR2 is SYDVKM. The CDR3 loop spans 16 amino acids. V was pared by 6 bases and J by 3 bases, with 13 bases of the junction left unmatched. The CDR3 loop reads CASRPTGWGKDYGYTF. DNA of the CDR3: TGTGCCAGCAGGCCGACAGGGTGGGGGAAGGACTATGGCTACACCTTC.

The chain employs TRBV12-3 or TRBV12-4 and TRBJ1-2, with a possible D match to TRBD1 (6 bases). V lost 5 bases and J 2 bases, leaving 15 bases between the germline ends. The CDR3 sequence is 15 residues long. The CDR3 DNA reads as TGTGCCAGCAGTCCATACAGGGTCCCAAACTATGGCTACACCTTC. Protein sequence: CASSPYRVPNYGYTF.

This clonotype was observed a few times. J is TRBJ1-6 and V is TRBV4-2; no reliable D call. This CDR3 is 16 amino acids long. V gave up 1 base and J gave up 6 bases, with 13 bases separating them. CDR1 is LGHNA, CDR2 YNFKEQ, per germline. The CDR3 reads CASSQVSWQVNSPLHF. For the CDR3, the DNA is TGTGCCAGCAGCCAAGTGTCTTGGCAGGTTAATTCACCCCTCCACTTT.

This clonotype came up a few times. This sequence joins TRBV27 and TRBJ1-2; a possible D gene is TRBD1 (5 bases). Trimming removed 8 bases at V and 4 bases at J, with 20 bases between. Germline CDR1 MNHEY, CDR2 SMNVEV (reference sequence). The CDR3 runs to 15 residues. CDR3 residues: CASSLGVPTSYGYTF. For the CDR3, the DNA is TGTGCCAGCTCCTTAGGGGTTCCCACCTCCTATGGCTACACCTTC.

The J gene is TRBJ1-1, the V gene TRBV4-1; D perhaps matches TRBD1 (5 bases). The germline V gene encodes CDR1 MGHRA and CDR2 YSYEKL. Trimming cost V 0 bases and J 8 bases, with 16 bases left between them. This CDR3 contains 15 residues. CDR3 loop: CASSQDREGDLEAFF. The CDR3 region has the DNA TGCGCCAGCAGCCAAGATCGTGAAGGGGATTTAGAAGCTTTCTTT.

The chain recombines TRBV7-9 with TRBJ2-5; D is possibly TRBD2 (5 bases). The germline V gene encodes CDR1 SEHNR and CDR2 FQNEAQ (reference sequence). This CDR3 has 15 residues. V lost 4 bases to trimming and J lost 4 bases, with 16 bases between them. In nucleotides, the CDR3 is TGTGCCAGCAGCTCCGCGGGCTCAAAGGGAGAGACCCAGTACTTC. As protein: CASSSAGSKGETQYF.